This section outlines one T cell receptor (beta chain) sequence together with its context. The data are from a study of shared clonotypes between healthy human individuals. Using immunoSEQ multiplex PCR, the repertoire was profiled, and TCRdb retains in-frame clones only, with some absent. The sample contains about a million clones, more than 60% of which appear only once. Losses at the gene ends were 5 bases for V and 8 bases for J; bases not matched to a gene: 6. The CDR3 has 15 residues. CDR1 and CDR2 from the germline V gene are MNHEY and SMNVEV (reference sequence). Specimen: memory CD4+ T cells sorted from blood. The subset is: CD45RA-negative fraction. The J gene is TRBJ2-1, the V gene TRBV27, with 13 positions matching TRBD2. The receptor was derived from a man aged 18 to 29 in good health. This chain's CDR3 is CASSPWTSGSDEQFF. For the CDR3, the DNA is TGTGCCAGCAGTCCATGGACTAGCGGGAGCGATGAGCAGTTCTTC.